A single T cell receptor (beta chain) is shown here with its context. Data came from immunoSEQ multiplex PCR; TCRdb stores just in-frame clones and leaves some out. The table includes 150,000 or so clones, roughly four fifths detected once. This record belongs to a study of blood T cell repertoires in COVID-19. The CDR3 covers 14 residues. CDR1 and CDR2 from the germline V gene are SGHNT and YYREEE (reference sequence). V lost 6 bases to trimming and J lost 8 bases, with 18 bases between them. The source is a woman aged 55-70 years with acute or convalescent COVID-19. Material: peripheral blood. The J gene is TRBJ2-1, the V gene TRBV5-4; tentative D call: TRBD2 (7 bases). CDR3 sequence reads: CASNKTGGRDEQFF. DNA of the CDR3: TGTGCCAGCAATAAAACGGGGGGCAGGGATGAGCAGTTCTTC.